This T cell receptor beta chain was recorded in a study of cytomegalovirus exposure and HLA in healthy donors. Worth noting for this clone: Its antigen is still unknown.

V lost 0 bases to trimming and J lost 5 bases, with 11 bases between them. This CDR3 has 14 amino acids. Germline V gives CDR1 SGHRS, CDR2 YFSETQ. General observations from the study: In the 90 to 150 validation repertoires, under 95% of cluster scores exceeded 0, per a later analysis. Whilst most TCR sequences proved rare, a subset of public TCRs occurred across many donors.

This table comes from immunoSEQ multiplex PCR, and its TCRdb copy is limited to in-frame clones, with some not included. Here the sample spans about 200,000 clones, roughly 86% being singletons. The chain links TRBV5-1 to TRBJ2-5, with D possibly TRBD2 on 5 matching bases. This TCR was recovered from a woman between 18 and 29 years old in good health and CMV-seronegative. Material: PBMCs. The CDR3 bases are TGCGCCAGCAGCTTGGATCGTGTAGCGGAGACCCAGTACTTC. It is translated as CASSLDRVAETQYF.